The T cell receptor beta chain under discussion was sequenced for a study of blood T cell repertoires in COVID-19. Using immunoSEQ multiplex PCR, the repertoire was profiled, and TCRdb retains in-frame clones only, with some absent. The sample lists around 370,000 clones, about 90% occurring once. The CDR3 is 14 amino acids. Per germline, CDR1 SGHAT and CDR2 FQNNGV. V was cut by 1 base and J by 3 bases, with 9 bases left in between. This TCR was recovered from a woman between 45 and 60 years old with COVID-19, enrolled during active disease. V usage is TRBV11-2 and J usage is TRBJ1-1, with no clear D. The specimen sequenced was peripheral blood. CDR3 DNA sequence: TGTGCCAGCAGCTTAGTGGGCGGGGACACTGAAGCTTTCTTT. Amino acids: CASSLVGGDTEAFF.